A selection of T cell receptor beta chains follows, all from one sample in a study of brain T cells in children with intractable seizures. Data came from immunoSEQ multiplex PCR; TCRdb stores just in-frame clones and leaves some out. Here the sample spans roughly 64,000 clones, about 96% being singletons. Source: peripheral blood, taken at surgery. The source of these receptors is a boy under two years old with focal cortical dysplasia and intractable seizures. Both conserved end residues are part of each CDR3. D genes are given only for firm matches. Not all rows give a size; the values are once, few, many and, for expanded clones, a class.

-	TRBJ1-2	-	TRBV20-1	CSARIQSGYTF	TGCAGTGCTAGAATACAGTCCGGCTACACCTTC
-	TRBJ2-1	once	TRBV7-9	CASSLAPSVEQFF	TGTGCCAGCAGCTTAGCGCCTAGCGTTGAGCAGTTCTTC
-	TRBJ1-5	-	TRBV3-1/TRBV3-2	CASSQGRSNQPQHF	TGTGCCAGCAGCCAAGGTCGGAGCAATCAGCCCCAGCATTTT
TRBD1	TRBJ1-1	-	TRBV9	CASGVTTGTAFF	TGTGCCAGCGGGGTCACGACAGGGACAGCTTTCTTT
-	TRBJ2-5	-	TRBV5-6	CASSLTPETQYF	TGTGCCAGCAGCTTAACTCCCGAGACCCAGTACTTC
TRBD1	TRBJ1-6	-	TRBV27	CASSSGDRGRSPLHF	TGTGCCAGCAGTTCTGGGGACAGGGGGCGTTCACCCCTCCACTTT
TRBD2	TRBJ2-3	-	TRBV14	CASSPRLAGETDTQYF	TGTGCCAGCAGCCCCCGACTAGCGGGAGAAACAGATACGCAGTATTTT
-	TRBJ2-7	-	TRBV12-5	CASGLVLETRKTSYEQYF	TGTGCTAGTGGTTTGGTCCTAGAGACTAGAAAGACCTCCTACGAGCAGTACTTC
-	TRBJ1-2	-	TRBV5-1	CASSLETPYDGYTF	TGCGCCAGCAGCTTGGAGACACCCTACGATGGCTACACCTTC
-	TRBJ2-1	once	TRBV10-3	CAISEGYNEQFF	TGTGCCATCAGTGAGGGGTACAATGAGCAGTTCTTC
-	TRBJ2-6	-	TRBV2	CASRAWKVSGANVLTF	TGTGCCAGCAGGGCTTGGAAGGTGTCTGGGGCCAACGTCCTGACTTTC
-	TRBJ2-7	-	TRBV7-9	CASSLGTGGASPYEQYF	TGTGCCAGCAGCTTAGGAACAGGTGGGGCAAGTCCCTACGAGCAGTACTTC
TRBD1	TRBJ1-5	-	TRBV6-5	CASGYRGHQPQHF	TGTGCCAGCGGGTACAGGGGGCATCAGCCCCAGCATTTT
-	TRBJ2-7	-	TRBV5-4	CASSQLSGPSSEQYF	TGTGCCAGCAGCCAATTGTCGGGACCGAGCTCCGAGCAGTACTTC
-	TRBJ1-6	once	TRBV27	CASSLARARGNSPLHF	TGTGCCAGCAGTTTGGCCAGGGCGAGGGGTAATTCACCCCTCCACTTT
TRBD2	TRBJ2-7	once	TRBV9	CASSVHWTRTYEQYF	TGTGCCAGCAGCGTACATTGGACTAGGACCTACGAGCAGTACTTC
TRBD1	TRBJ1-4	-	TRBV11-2	CASSHTGGLDEKLFF	TGTGCCAGCAGCCATACAGGGGGCCTCGATGAAAAACTGTTTTTT
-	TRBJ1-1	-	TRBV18	CASSPRRGRPDTEAFF	TGTGCCAGCTCACCGCGTCGAGGGAGGCCGGACACTGAAGCTTTCTTT
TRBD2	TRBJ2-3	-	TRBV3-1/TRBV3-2	CASSLEGLAGTDTQYF	TGTGCCAGCAGCCTGGAGGGACTAGCGGGCACAGATACGCAGTATTTT
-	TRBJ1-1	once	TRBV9	CASSVATVNTEAFF	TGTGCCAGCAGCGTAGCTACCGTTAACACTGAAGCTTTCTTT
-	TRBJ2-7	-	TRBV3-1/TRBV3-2	CASSQDLAYEQYF	TGTGCCAGCAGCCAAGACCTGGCCTACGAGCAGTACTTC
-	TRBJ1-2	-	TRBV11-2	CASSLVGSPNYGYTF	TGTGCCAGCAGCTTAGTGGGCAGCCCTAACTATGGCTACACCTTC
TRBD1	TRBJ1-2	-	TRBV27	CASSFRDRVGYTF	TGTGCCAGCAGTTTCCGGGACAGGGTAGGCTACACCTTC
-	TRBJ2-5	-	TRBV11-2	CASSLGVSVGYQETQYF	TGTGCCAGCAGCTTGGGAGTATCGGTGGGGTACCAAGAGACCCAGTACTTC
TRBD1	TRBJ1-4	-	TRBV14	CASSRLGTGIEKLFF	TGTGCCAGCAGCCGACTCGGGACAGGGATTGAAAAACTGTTTTTT
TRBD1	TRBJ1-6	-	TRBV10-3	CAISDRQGVSYNSPLHF	TGTGCCATCAGTGACAGACAGGGGGTTTCCTATAATTCACCCCTCCACTTT
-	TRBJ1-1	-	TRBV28	CASKKAGGEGTEAFF	TGTGCCAGCAAAAAGGCGGGGGGCGAGGGCACTGAAGCTTTCTTT
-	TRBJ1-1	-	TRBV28	CASSLWMGQGSAFF	TGTGCCAGCAGTTTATGGATGGGGCAGGGCTCAGCTTTCTTT
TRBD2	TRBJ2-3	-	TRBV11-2	CASSLGVSGGSTDTQYF	TGTGCCAGCAGCTTAGGGGTTAGCGGGGGTAGCACAGATACGCAGTATTTT
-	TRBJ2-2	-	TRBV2	CASSDGAGIGELFF	TGTGCCAGCAGTGATGGCGCAGGGATCGGGGAGCTGTTTTTT
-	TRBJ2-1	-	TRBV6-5	CASSLSGNNEQFF	TGTGCCAGCAGTTTGAGCGGTAACAATGAGCAGTTCTTC
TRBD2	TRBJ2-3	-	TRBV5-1	CASSAGGRSDTQYF	TGCGCCAGCAGCGCGGGGGGTCGGTCAGATACGCAGTATTTT
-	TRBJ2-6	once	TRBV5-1	CASSLVGSGANVLTF	TGCGCCAGCAGCTTGGTGGGCTCTGGGGCCAACGTCCTGACTTTC
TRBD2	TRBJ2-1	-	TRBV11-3	CASSKSGGTTYNEQFF	TGTGCCAGCAGCAAGAGCGGGGGGACAACCTACAATGAGCAGTTCTTC
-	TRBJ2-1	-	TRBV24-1	CATSDPDSYEQFF	TGTGCCACCAGTGATCCAGACAGCTATGAGCAGTTCTTC
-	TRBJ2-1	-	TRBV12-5	CASGHRVPEPYNEQFF	TGTGCTAGTGGTCACAGGGTCCCGGAACCATACAATGAGCAGTTCTTC
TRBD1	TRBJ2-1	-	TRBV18	CASSPLDRVSRNEQFF	TGTGCCAGCTCACCACTTGACAGGGTTTCTCGGAATGAGCAGTTCTTC
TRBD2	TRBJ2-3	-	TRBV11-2	CASSYTSGSDTQYF	TGTGCCAGCAGCTATACTAGCGGCTCAGATACGCAGTATTTT
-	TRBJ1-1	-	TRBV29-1	CSVIKGGNTEAFF	TGCAGCGTCATCAAGGGGGGGAACACTGAAGCTTTCTTT
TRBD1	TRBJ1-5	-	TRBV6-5	CASSYGTGIGQPQHF	TGTGCCAGCAGTTACGGGACAGGGATAGGCCAGCCCCAGCATTTT